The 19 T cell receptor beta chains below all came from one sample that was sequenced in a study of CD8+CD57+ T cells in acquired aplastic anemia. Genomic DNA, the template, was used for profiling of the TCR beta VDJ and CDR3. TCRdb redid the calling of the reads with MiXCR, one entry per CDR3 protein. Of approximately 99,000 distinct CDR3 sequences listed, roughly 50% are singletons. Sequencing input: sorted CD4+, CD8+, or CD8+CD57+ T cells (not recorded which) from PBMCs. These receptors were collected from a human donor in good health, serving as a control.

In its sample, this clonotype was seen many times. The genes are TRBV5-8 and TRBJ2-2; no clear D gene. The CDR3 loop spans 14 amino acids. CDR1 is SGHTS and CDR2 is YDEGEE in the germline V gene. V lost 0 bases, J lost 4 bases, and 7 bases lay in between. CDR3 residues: CASSLATSTGELFF. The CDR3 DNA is TGTGCCAGCAGCTTGGCCACGAGCACCGGGGAGCTGTTTTTT.

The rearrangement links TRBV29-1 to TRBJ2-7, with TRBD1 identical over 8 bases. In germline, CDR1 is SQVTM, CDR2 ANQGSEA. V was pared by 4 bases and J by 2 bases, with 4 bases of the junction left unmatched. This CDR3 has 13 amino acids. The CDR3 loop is CSVAGGTAYEQYF. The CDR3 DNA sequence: TGCAGCGTTGCAGGGGGCACGGCCTACGAGCAGTACTTC.

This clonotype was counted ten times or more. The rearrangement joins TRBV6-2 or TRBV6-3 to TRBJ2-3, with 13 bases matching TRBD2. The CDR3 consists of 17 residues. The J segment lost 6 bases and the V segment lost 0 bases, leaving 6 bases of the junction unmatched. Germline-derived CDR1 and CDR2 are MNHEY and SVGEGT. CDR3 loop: CASSYSTSGGAGDTQYF. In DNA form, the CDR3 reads TGTGCCAGCAGTTACTCCACTAGCGGGGGGGCAGGGGATACGCAGTATTTT.

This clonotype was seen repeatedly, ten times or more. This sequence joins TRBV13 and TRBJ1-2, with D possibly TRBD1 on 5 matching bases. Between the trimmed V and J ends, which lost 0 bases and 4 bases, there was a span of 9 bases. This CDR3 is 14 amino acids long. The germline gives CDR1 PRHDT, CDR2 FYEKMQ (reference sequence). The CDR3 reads CASSLGAGTYGYTF. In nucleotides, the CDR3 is TGTGCCAGCAGCTTAGGAGCAGGGACCTATGGCTACACCTTC.

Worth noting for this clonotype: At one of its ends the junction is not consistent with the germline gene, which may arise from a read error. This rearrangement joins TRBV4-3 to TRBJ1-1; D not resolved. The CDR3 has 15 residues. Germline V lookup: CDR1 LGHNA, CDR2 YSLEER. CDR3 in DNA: TGCGCCAGCGGCCAAGAACCCCGTGGGAGCACTGAAGCCTTCTTT. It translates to CASGQEPRGSTEAFF.

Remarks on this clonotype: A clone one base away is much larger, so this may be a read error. CDR3: CASRPPGQLTEAFF. The CDR3 DNA is TGTGCCAGCAGGCCTCCGGGACAGCTCACTGAAGCTTTCTTT. This chain joins TRBV12-3 or TRBV12-4 and TRBJ1-1; TRBD1 matches 7 bases. The CDR3 contains 14 residues. V lost 6 bases to trimming and J lost 4 bases; unmatched junction nucleotides: 8.

The CDR3 loop reads CATSEGGDQQPQHF. CDR3 bases: TGTGCCACCAGTGAGGGAGGGGACCAACAGCCCCAGCATTTT. This sequence joins TRBV24-1 and TRBJ1-5, with a tentative D call TRBD1 (5 bases). From germline, CDR1 is KGHDR and CDR2 SFDVKD. This CDR3 is 14 amino acids long. V was clipped by 4 bases and J by 7 bases, with 13 bases between them.

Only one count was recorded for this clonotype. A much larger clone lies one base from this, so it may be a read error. CDR3 loop: CAWQTTTGLNEQFF. CDR3 sequence (DNA): TGTGCCTGGCAGACAACGACAGGGCTCAATGAGCAGTTCTTC. The J gene is TRBJ2-1, the V gene TRBV30, with 7 bases lining up with TRBD1. J gave up 6 bases and V 5 bases, and 10 bases lay outside the gene matches. From germline, CDR1 is GTSNPN and CDR2 SVGIG (reference sequence). The CDR3 covers 14 residues.

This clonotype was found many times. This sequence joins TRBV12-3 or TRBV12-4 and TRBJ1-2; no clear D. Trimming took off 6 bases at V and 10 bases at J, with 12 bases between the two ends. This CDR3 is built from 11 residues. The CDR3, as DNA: TGTGCCAGCAGAAACGAAAACTTCTACACCTTC. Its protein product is CASRNENFYTF.

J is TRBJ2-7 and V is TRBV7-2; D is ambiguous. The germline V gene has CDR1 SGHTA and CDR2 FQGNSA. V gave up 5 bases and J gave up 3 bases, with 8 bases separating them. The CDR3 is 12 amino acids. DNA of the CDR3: TGTGCCAGCAGCCAAAGCTTCTACGAGCAGTACTTC. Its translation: CASSQSFYEQYF.

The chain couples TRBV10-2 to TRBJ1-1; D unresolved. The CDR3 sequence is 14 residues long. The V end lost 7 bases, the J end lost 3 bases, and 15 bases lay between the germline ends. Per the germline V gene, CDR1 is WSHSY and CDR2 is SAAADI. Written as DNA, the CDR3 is TGCGCCAGCACAAAAACAGTGGGCTACACTGAAGCTTTCTTT. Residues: CASTKTVGYTEAFF.

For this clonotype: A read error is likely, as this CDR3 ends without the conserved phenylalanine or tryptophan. Here the CDR3 DNA reads TGCACCAGCAGTGAGTATAGGGGGGCATCGAATGGGCAGTTCCTC. Amino acid sequence: CTSSEYRGASNGQFL. V usage is TRBV10-2 and J usage is TRBJ2-1; TRBD1 or TRBD2 may be the D gene (6 bases each). Germline V gene lookup returns CDR1 WSHSY and CDR2 SAAADI. This CDR3 is built from 15 residues.

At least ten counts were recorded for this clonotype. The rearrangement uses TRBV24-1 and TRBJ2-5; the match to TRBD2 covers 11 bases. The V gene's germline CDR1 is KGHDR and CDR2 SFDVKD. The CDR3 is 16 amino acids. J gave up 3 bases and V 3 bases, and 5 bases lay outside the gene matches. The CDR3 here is CATSDNIAGGKETQYF. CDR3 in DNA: TGTGCCACCAGTGATAACATAGCGGGGGGGAAAGAGACCCAGTACTTC.

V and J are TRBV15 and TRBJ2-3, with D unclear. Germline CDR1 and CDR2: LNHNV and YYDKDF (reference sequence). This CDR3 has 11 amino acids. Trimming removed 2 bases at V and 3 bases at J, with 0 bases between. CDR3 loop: CATSRTDTQYF. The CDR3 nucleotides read TGTGCCACCAGCAGAACAGATACGCAGTATTTT.

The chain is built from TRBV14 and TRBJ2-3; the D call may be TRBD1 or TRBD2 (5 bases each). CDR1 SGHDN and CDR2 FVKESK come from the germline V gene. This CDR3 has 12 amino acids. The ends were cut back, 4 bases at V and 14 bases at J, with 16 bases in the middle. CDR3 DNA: TGTGCCAGCAGCCGCCGGGACCACGCACCGTATTTT. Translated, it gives CASSRRDHAPYF.

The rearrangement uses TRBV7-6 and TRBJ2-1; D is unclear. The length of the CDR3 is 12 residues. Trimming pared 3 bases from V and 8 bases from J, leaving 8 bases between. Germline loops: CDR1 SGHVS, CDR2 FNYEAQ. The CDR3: CASSLLSDEQFF. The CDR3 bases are TGTGCCAGCAGCTTGTTGAGCGATGAGCAGTTCTTC. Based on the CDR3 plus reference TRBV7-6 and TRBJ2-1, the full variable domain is GAGVSQSPRYKVTKRGQDVALRCDPISGHVSLYWYRQALGQGPEFLTYFNYEAQQDKSGLPNDRFSAERPEGSISTLTIQRTEQRDSAMYRCASSLLSDEQFFGPGTRLTVL.

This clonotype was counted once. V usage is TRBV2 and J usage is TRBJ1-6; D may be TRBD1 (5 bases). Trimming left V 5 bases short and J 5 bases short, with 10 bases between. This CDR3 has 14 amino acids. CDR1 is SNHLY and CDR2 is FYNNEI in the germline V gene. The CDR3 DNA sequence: TGTGCCAGCAGTCGGGGGGAGGATAATTCACCCCTCCACTTT. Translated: CASSRGEDNSPLHF.

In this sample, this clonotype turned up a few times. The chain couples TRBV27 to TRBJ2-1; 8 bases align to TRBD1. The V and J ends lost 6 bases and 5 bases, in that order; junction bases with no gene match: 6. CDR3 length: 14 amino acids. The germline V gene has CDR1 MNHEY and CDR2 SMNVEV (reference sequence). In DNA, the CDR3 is TGTGCCAGCAGCGTACAGGACAGGGACAATGAGCAGTTCTTC. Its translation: CASSVQDRDNEQFF.

This CDR3 is CATRSRDSHYEQYF. The CDR3 DNA follows: TGTGCCACCAGGTCCCGGGACAGCCACTACGAGCAGTACTTC. V gene TRBV24-1 combines with J gene TRBJ2-7, with 7 positions matching TRBD1. From germline, CDR1 is KGHDR and CDR2 SFDVKD. V gave up 7 bases and J gave up 3 bases; unmatched junction bases: 8. The CDR3 has 14 amino acids.